These 3 T cell receptor beta chains were sequenced from one sample in a study of blood T cell repertoires in COVID-19. TCRdb's copy holds only in-frame clones and misses some; the assay was immunoSEQ multiplex PCR. Here the sample spans approximately 170,000 clones, around 87% being singletons. The specimen sequenced was peripheral blood. The origin of the receptors is a woman of 80 years or more with COVID-19, enrolled during active disease.

The V and J genes are TRBV24-1 and TRBJ2-1, with 8 positions matching TRBD2. CDR1 is KGHDR, CDR2 SFDVKD, per germline. The trim removed 3 bases at V and 7 bases at J, leaving 16 bases unmatched. CDR3 size: 18 residues. CDR3 protein: CATSDPTGGSGVGNEQFF. The CDR3 bases are TGTGCCACCAGTGATCCAACGGGCGGTAGCGGGGTAGGGAATGAGCAGTTCTTC.

The genes are TRBV9 and TRBJ2-2; 10 positions agree with TRBD2. The CDR3 sequence is 15 residues long. J lost 6 bases, V lost 4 bases, and 6 bases had no gene match. Germline CDR1 reads SGDLS; CDR2 reads YYNGEE. CDR3 coding DNA: TGTGCCAGCAGCCCAGGGACTAGCGACGCCGGGGAGCTGTTTTTT. Residues: CASSPGTSDAGELFF.

This clone was recorded a few times. The chain links TRBV29-1 to TRBJ2-7; D is unresolved. This CDR3 has 10 amino acids. V gave up 5 bases and J gave up 5 bases, with 7 bases separating them. CDR1 SQVTM and CDR2 ANQGSEA come from the germline V gene. The CDR3 DNA reads TGCAGCGTTTGGGCGAACGAGCAGTACTTC. Its protein product is CSVWANEQYF.